This T cell receptor (beta chain) derives from a study of blood T cell repertoires in COVID-19. Study-wide context: PBMCs, B-cell-depleted T cells, or T cells provided the cDNA or gDNA that made up the material.

Germline CDR1 is SGHKS and CDR2 is YYEKEE (reference sequence). There are 14 residues in the CDR3. V was cut by 2 bases and J by 4 bases, with 7 bases left in between. The method was immunoSEQ multiplex PCR; TCRdb's version includes in-frame clones alone and lacks a portion of them. The sample has 180,000 or so clones, about 90% seen once. Seattle patient enrollment occurred during active infection, with longitudinal follow-up thereafter. The chain couples TRBV5-5 to TRBJ2-6; TRBD2 is a possible D gene (5 bases). Sequencing was carried out using peripheral blood. The receptor comes from an older woman with COVID-19, enrolled during active disease. CDR3 sequence: CASSFGVGANVLTF. The CDR3 DNA is TGTGCCAGCAGCTTCGGGGTCGGGGCCAACGTCCTGACTTTC. Based on the CDR3 plus reference TRBV5-5 and TRBJ2-6, the full variable domain is DAGVTQSPTHLIKTRGQQVTLRCSPISGHKSVSWYQQVLGQGPQFIFQYYEKEERGRGNFPDRFSARQFPNYSSELNVNALLLGDSALYLCASSFGVGANVLTFGAGSRLTVL.